The 18 T cell receptor beta chains presented below share a single source sample, sequenced in a study of blood T cell repertoires in COVID-19. Generated by immunoSEQ multiplex PCR, the TCRdb table keeps only in-frame clones and is missing some. The sample records some 130,000 clones, approximately 86% being singletons. Source material: peripheral blood. These receptors originate from a woman in her sixties or seventies with COVID-19, enrolled during active disease.

The chain combines TRBV5-6 with TRBJ1-1; no firm D call. The germline V gene has CDR1 SGHDT and CDR2 YYEEEE. Trimming stripped 1 base from V and 1 base from J, with 8 bases between. The CDR3 is 14 amino acids. The CDR3 nucleotides are TGTGCCAGCAGCTTGCGAGGCAGGAACACTGAAGCTTTCTTT. This codes for CASSLRGRNTEAFF.

The chain carries TRBV10-3 and TRBJ1-6; D is perhaps TRBD1 (5 bases). V was shortened by 7 bases and J by 5 bases, with 15 bases between the two germline ends. The germline V gene encodes CDR1 ENHRY and CDR2 SYGVKD. The CDR3 length is 15 residues. The CDR3 nucleotides read TGTGCCATCAACACCACCAGGGAACATAATTCACCCCTCCACTTT. Amino acid sequence: CAINTTREHNSPLHF.

The chain combines TRBV6-2 or TRBV6-3 with TRBJ2-5, with 7 bases matching TRBD2. CDR3 size: 15 residues. Germline V gene data show CDR1 as MNHEY and CDR2 as SVGEGT. With V trimmed by 2 bases and J by 5 bases, 8 bases remained unmatched. The CDR3 loop reads CASSYRGGEGETQYF. In DNA, the CDR3 is TGTGCCAGCAGTTACAGAGGCGGGGAGGGGGAGACCCAGTACTTC.

The CDR3 loop is CASSFGQALISYGYTF. CDR3 nucleotide sequence: TGCGCCAGCAGCTTCGGACAGGCCCTGATTTCCTATGGCTACACCTTC. The rearrangement links TRBV4-1 to TRBJ1-2, with 7 bases fitting TRBD1. V lost 5 bases to trimming and J lost 4 bases; unmatched junction nucleotides: 13. The germline gives CDR1 MGHRA, CDR2 YSYEKL. This CDR3 is 16 amino acids long.

This chain links TRBV7-3 with TRBJ2-3, with D possibly matching TRBD2 (5 bases). Germline V CDR1 and CDR2: SGHTA, FQGTGA. The CDR3 is 17 residues long. Trimming took off 1 base at V and 0 bases at J, with 14 bases between the two ends. This chain's CDR3 is CASSLMPARTSTDTQYF. The CDR3 DNA is TGTGCCAGCAGCTTAATGCCCGCGCGGACTAGCACAGATACGCAGTATTTT. Full variable domain (missing parts from reference TRBV7-3 and TRBJ2-3): GAGVSQTPSNKVTEKGKYVELRCDPISGHTALYWYRQSLGQGPEFLIYFQGTGAADDSGLPNDRFFAVRPEGSVSTLKIQRTERGDSAVYLCASSLMPARTSTDTQYFGPGTRLTVL.

V gene TRBV15 combines with J gene TRBJ1-5, with no clear D. Germline V gene lookup returns CDR1 LNHNV and CDR2 YYDKDF (reference sequence). Trimming stripped 1 base from V and 4 bases from J, with 8 bases between. CDR3 size: 14 residues. CDR3 residues: CATSRGQWNQPQHF. For the CDR3, the DNA is TGTGCCACCAGCAGAGGGCAGTGGAATCAGCCCCAGCATTTT. The full variable domain, its missing parts supplied by reference TRBV15 and TRBJ1-5, is DAMVIQNPRYQVTQFGKPVTLSCSQTLNHNVMYWYQQKSSQAPKLLFHYYDKDFNNEADTPDNFQSRRPNTSFCFLDIRSPGLGDTAMYLCATSRGQWNQPQHFGDGTRLSIL.

The chain has TRBV2 and TRBJ2-1, with TRBD2 matching over 9 bases. Per the germline V gene, CDR1 is SNHLY and CDR2 is FYNNEI. CDR3 size: 14 residues. Trimming at V came to 6 bases and at J to 5 bases, leaving 5 bases not matched to a gene. The DNA for the CDR3 is TGTGCCAGCAGGCGCGGGGGGGGTGACAATGAGCAGTTCTTC. As protein: CASRRGGGDNEQFF.

The chain recombines TRBV19 with TRBJ1-5; D is perhaps TRBD1 (6 bases). V was trimmed by 6 bases and J by 3 bases, leaving 15 bases between them. Germline CDR1 and CDR2: LNHDA and SQIVND (reference sequence). The CDR3 has 15 amino acids. The CDR3 nucleotides are TGTGCCAGTAGCCTCCAGGGGAAGGACAATCAGCCCCAGCATTTT. Its translation: CASSLQGKDNQPQHF.

This chain uses TRBV9 with TRBJ2-1; 12 bases align to TRBD2. The germline V gene encodes CDR1 SGDLS and CDR2 YYNGEE. The V gene end was trimmed by 0 bases and the J gene end by 5 bases; junction bases not matched to a gene: 3. The CDR3 extends over 16 amino acids. The DNA for the CDR3 is TGTGCCAGCAGCGTAGGCAGACTAGCGGGGGACAATGAGCAGTTCTTC. It yields the protein CASSVGRLAGDNEQFF. Combining the CDR3 with reference TRBV9 and TRBJ2-1 gives the whole variable domain DSGVTQTPKHLITATGQRVTLRCSPRSGDLSVYWYQQSLDQGLQFLIQYYNGEERAKGNILERFSAQQFPDLHSELNLSSLELGDSALYFCASSVGRLAGDNEQFFGPGTRLTVL.

This clone was found once. The chain uses TRBV2 and TRBJ1-5, with D maybe TRBD1 (6 bases). The length of the CDR3 is 15 residues. V lost 4 bases and J lost 0, with 10 bases in between. Germline V gene sequence: CDR1 SNHLY, CDR2 FYNNEI. CDR3 sequence reads: CASSADRYSNQPQHF. Here the CDR3 DNA reads TGTGCCAGCAGTGCCGACAGGTATAGCAATCAGCCCCAGCATTTT.

The J gene is TRBJ1-5, the V gene TRBV7-2; D is unresolved. Germline V CDR1 and CDR2: SGHTA, FQGNSA. V was pared by 5 bases and J by 0 bases, with 8 bases between. This CDR3 spans 14 amino acids. DNA for the CDR3: TGTGCCAGCAGCGGGCAATATAGCAATCAGCCCCAGCATTTT. Residues: CASSGQYSNQPQHF.

The gene calls are TRBV18 and TRBJ1-1; TRBD1 matches at 7 bases. In germline, CDR1 is KGHSH, CDR2 LQKENI. V lost 2 bases to trimming and J lost 1 base; unmatched junction nucleotides: 1. The CDR3 runs to 14 residues. The CDR3 here is CASSPTGANTEAFF. CDR3 DNA sequence: TGTGCCAGCTCACCAACAGGGGCGAACACTGAAGCTTTCTTT.

Here the CDR3 DNA reads TGCGCCAGCAGCTGGGGAGGGGTTACGGGAGATGAAAAACTGTTTTTT. As protein: CASSWGGVTGDEKLFF. The gene calls are TRBV5-1 and TRBJ1-4; TRBD1 might be the D (5 bases). Trimming cost V 3 bases and J 6 bases, with 18 bases left between them. CDR3 length equals 16 residues. Germline assignment: CDR1 SGHRS and CDR2 YFSETQ.

This rearrangement joins TRBV7-9 to TRBJ2-3; unclear D gene. Germline assignment: CDR1 SEHNR and CDR2 FQNEAQ (reference sequence). V lost 5 bases and J 3 bases, leaving 24 bases between the germline ends. CDR3 length: 18 residues. The CDR3 sequence: CASSPAPHRSLSTDTQYF. The CDR3 bases are TGTGCCAGCAGCCCCGCGCCCCACCGTTCACTGTCAACAGATACGCAGTATTTT.

This chain connects TRBV7-9 to TRBJ2-3; D might be TRBD2 (6 bases). Germline CDR1 reads SEHNR; CDR2 reads FQNEAQ (reference sequence). Trimming pared 2 bases from V and 4 bases from J, leaving 19 bases between. The CDR3 runs 17 residues. CDR3 coding DNA: TGTGCCAGCAGCTTATGGGGACTGCTTTTACCCCCAGATACGCAGTATTTT. Its translation: CASSLWGLLLPPDTQYF.

This clone occurred once. The genes are TRBV7-2 and TRBJ2-2; 10 bases are shared with TRBD2. In germline, CDR1 is SGHTA, CDR2 FQGNSA. This CDR3 has 17 amino acids. The V gene end was trimmed by 2 bases and the J gene end by 4 bases; junction bases not matched to a gene: 7. The CDR3 loop reads CASSLSVAGGSTGELFF. The CDR3 DNA sequence: TGTGCCAGCAGCTTATCGGTAGCGGGGGGCTCCACCGGGGAGCTGTTTTTT.

The genes are TRBV6-5 and TRBJ2-7; the D gene is possibly TRBD2 (5 bases). This CDR3 is built from 15 residues. From germline, CDR1 is MNHEY and CDR2 SVGAGI. The V end lost 6 bases, the J end lost 0 bases, and 15 bases lay between the germline ends. The CDR3: CASRAAGPSSYEQYF. The CDR3 bases are TGTGCCAGCAGAGCGGCCGGGCCCTCCTCCTACGAGCAGTACTTC.

The rearrangement joins TRBV24-1 to TRBJ2-5, with 9 bases fitting TRBD2. This CDR3 has 18 amino acids. From germline, CDR1 is KGHDR and CDR2 SFDVKD. Germline trimming cut 5 bases from V and 3 bases from J; bases unmatched to any gene: 15. CDR3 nucleotides: TGTGCCACCAGTGTCCCCAGCTTCGGGCGGGGGGGAGAAGAGACCCAGTACTTC. The encoded protein is CATSVPSFGRGGEETQYF.